A selection of T cell receptor beta chains follows, all from one sample in a study of blood T cell repertoires in COVID-19. The protocol was immunoSEQ multiplex PCR, while the TCRdb copy is restricted to in-frame clones and leaves out a portion. The sample yields approximately 73,000 clones, around nine tenths seen once. Sample: peripheral blood. These receptors originate from a woman aged 55 to 70 with acute or convalescent COVID-19. Each CDR3 is given with its conserved first and last residue. A D gene is named only where the DNA matches it firmly. Clone size, where shown, is once, few, many, or a class for clones that have expanded.

NA,TRBJ2-4,TRBV5-4,NA,TGTGCCAGCAGCTTCGGTAATACCAAAAACATTCAGTACTTC,CASSFGNTKNIQYF
TRBD1,TRBJ1-2,TRBV28,NA,TGTGCCAGCAGAAGGAGACAGGGGTTTGGCTACACCTTC,CASRRRQGFGYTF
NA,TRBJ1-1,TRBV6-5,NA,TGTGCCAGCAGTCCGTCCCAGGGCACTGAAGCTTTCTTT,CASSPSQGTEAFF
NA,TRBJ1-1,TRBV28,NA,TGTGCCAGCAGCTTCCCCGCCCGAGTCACTGAAGCTTTCTTT,CASSFPARVTEAFF
NA,TRBJ1-5,TRBV4-3,NA,TGCGCCAGCAGCCAAAGTTATGGGGAGTACCAGCCCCAGCATTTT,CASSQSYGEYQPQHF
TRBD2,TRBJ2-7,TRBV6-5,NA,TGTGCCAGCAGTTGGGGACTAGCGGGAGTTGGCGAGCAGTACTTC,CASSWGLAGVGEQYF
NA,TRBJ1-4,TRBV6-4,NA,TGTGCCAGCACAGGGGAGTCTGGGACTAATGAAAAACTGTTTTTT,CASTGESGTNEKLFF
NA,TRBJ2-1,TRBV3-1/TRBV3-2,NA,TGTGCCAGCACATTGACAGGAAATGAGCAGTTCTTC,CASTLTGNEQFF
NA,TRBJ1-2,TRBV6-5,NA,TGTGCCAGCAGTTACCGGGAGAACTATGGCTACACCTTC,CASSYRENYGYTF
NA,TRBJ1-5,TRBV7-8,once,TGTGCCAGCAGCTTAGGGGCCGAGCAGCATTTT,CASSLGAEQHF
NA,TRBJ1-1,TRBV2,NA,TGTGCCCCCAAGCGCCAGGGTTGGACTGAAGCTTTCTTT,CAPKRQGWTEAFF
TRBD2,TRBJ2-3,TRBV6-5,NA,TGTGCCAGCGCGAGCGGGAGGGCCACAGATACGCAGTATTTT,CASASGRATDTQYF
NA,TRBJ2-7,TRBV5-6,NA,TGTGCCAGCAGCTCCCAGGGGAACCTAGTCTCCTACGAGCAGTACTTC,CASSSQGNLVSYEQYF
NA,TRBJ1-2,TRBV14,NA,TGTGCCAGCAGCCAAGATTTGCACAGTAACTATGGCTACACCTTC,CASSQDLHSNYGYTF
TRBD2,TRBJ2-1,TRBV9,NA,TGTGCCAGCAGCGTATCCGGGACTAGCAGCAATGAGCAGTTCTTC,CASSVSGTSSNEQFF
NA,TRBJ1-5,TRBV28,NA,TGTGCCAGCAGTTGGGGGGGCGTTGGTCAGCCCCAGCATTTT,CASSWGGVGQPQHF
NA,TRBJ1-3,TRBV7-2,once,TGTGCCAGCAGCTTAGGTACTCACTCTGGAAACACCATATATTTT,CASSLGTHSGNTIYF
NA,TRBJ2-2,TRBV28,NA,TGTGCCAGCAGTTTTACCCGACAGACGAACACCGGGGAGCTGTTTTTT,CASSFTRQTNTGELFF
NA,TRBJ2-1,TRBV6-4,NA,TGTGCCAGCAGTGACTTGGGGTCGGGGGAGCAGTTCTTC,CASSDLGSGEQFF
TRBD1,TRBJ2-7,TRBV28,NA,TGTGCCAGCAGTCCCCTCGGGACAGGGGGTTACGAGCAGTACTTC,CASSPLGTGGYEQYF
NA,TRBJ1-1,TRBV7-2,NA,TGTGCCAGCAGCTCGCCACAGAGGAACACTGAAGCTTTCTTT,CASSSPQRNTEAFF
NA,TRBJ1-6,TRBV4-2,NA,TGTGCCAGCAGCCAACACCCGGGGGGGGGTTCACCCCTCCACTTT,CASSQHPGGGSPLHF
NA,TRBJ2-2,TRBV9,few,TGTGCCAGCAGCCCGGGCGGCGGAGGGGGGGCGAACACCGGGGAGCTGTTTTTT,CASSPGGGGGANTGELFF
NA,TRBJ1-2,TRBV5-4,NA,TGTGCCAGCAGCCTCCCGACAGCTAACTATGGCTACACCTTC,CASSLPTANYGYTF
TRBD1,TRBJ1-5,TRBV6-5,NA,TGTGCCAGCAGAAGACGGGACAGTGAGAATCAGCCCCAGCATTTT,CASRRRDSENQPQHF
TRBD2,TRBJ2-3,TRBV13,NA,TGTGCCAGCATCTTAGCGGGGGAGTCAGATACGCAGTATTTT,CASILAGESDTQYF
TRBD1,TRBJ2-7,TRBV28,NA,TGTGCCAGCAGTTTCCGGGCAGGGGGCTTTCGCGAGCAGTACTTC,CASSFRAGGFREQYF
TRBD1,TRBJ2-1,TRBV5-1,NA,TGCGCCAGCAGTCAGGAGGGACAGGGCTACAATGAGCAGTTCTTC,CASSQEGQGYNEQFF
NA,TRBJ2-2,TRBV4-2,NA,TGTGCCAGCAGCCACGGAACAGGAAACACCGGGGAGCTGTTTTTT,CASSHGTGNTGELFF
NA,TRBJ2-2,TRBV7-9,NA,TGTGCCAGCAGCTTCGACAGCAACACCGGGGAGCTGTTTTTT,CASSFDSNTGELFF
NA,TRBJ2-3,TRBV18,NA,TGTGCCAGCTCACCACCCGGACAGAGCACAGATACGCAGTATTTT,CASSPPGQSTDTQYF
TRBD1,TRBJ1-2,TRBV5-4,NA,TGTGCCAGCAGCCAGGACAGGGAGAGTGGCTACACCTTC,CASSQDRESGYTF
NA,TRBJ1-1,TRBV5-1,NA,TGCGCCAGCAGCTTTACAGAGAACACTGAAGCTTTCTTT,CASSFTENTEAFF